This TCR beta chain is from a study of shared clonotypes between healthy human individuals. Study at large: The study used three CD4 naive, three CD4 memory, two CD8 naive and one CD8 memory plate per donor. Study findings and constraints: Genetic and exposure-history diversity was limited by the small donor number.

This CDR3 is built from 15 residues. Germline V gene sequence: CDR1 SGDLS, CDR2 YYNGEE. Between the trimmed V and J ends, which lost 3 bases and 4 bases, there was a span of 14 bases. For this clone: Antigen unknown.

The protocol was immunoSEQ multiplex PCR, while the TCRdb copy is restricted to in-frame clones and leaves out a portion. Of around 100,000 clones listed, around 64% were seen once; the top ten hold 24%. The source of this sequence is a woman younger than 45 in good health. The chain links TRBV9 to TRBJ2-1; tentatively, D is TRBD1 or TRBD2 (6 bases each). Sequenced sample: memory CD8+ T cells sorted from blood. The subset: CD45RO+ cells pooled with CCR7-negative TemRA cells. CDR3 DNA sequence: TGTGCCAGCAGCGCAGGGGATAGCGGATACAATGAGCAGTTCTTC. Protein: CASSAGDSGYNEQFF.